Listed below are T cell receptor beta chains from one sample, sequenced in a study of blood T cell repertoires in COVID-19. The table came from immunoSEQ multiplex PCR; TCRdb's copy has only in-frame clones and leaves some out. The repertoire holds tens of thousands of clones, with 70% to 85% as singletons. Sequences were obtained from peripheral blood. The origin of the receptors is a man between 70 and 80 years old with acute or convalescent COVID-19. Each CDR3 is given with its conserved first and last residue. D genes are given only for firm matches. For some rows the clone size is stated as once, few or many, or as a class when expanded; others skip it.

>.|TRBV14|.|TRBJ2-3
CASSPLGTDITDTQYF
TGTGCCAGCAGCCCTCTCGGAACAGATATCACAGATACGCAGTATTTT
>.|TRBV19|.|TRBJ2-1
CASSIAAGTNEQFF
TGTGCCAGTAGTATAGCTGCAGGTACGAATGAGCAGTTCTTC
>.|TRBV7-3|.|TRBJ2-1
CASSFTFRDEQFF
TGTGCCAGCAGCTTTACCTTTAGAGATGAGCAGTTCTTC
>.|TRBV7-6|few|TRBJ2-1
CASSPSAASVKSSYNEQFF
TGTGCCAGCAGCCCCTCCGCGGCTAGCGTTAAGAGCTCCTACAATGAGCAGTTCTTC
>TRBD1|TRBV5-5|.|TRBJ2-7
CASSLGQGSYEQYF
TGTGCCAGCAGCTTGGGACAGGGCTCCTACGAGCAGTACTTC
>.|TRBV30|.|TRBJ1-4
CAWSNTQSTNEKLFF
TGTGCCTGGAGTAACACACAATCAACTAATGAAAAACTGTTTTTT
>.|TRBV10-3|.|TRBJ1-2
CAISDGDYGYTF
TGTGCCATCAGTGACGGTGACTATGGCTACACCTTC
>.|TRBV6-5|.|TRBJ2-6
CASRIDSSGANVLTF
TGTGCCAGCAGGATCGACAGCTCTGGGGCCAACGTCCTGACTTTC
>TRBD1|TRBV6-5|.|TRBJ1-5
CATNRDSRFPQHF
TGTGCCACCAACAGGGACAGCCGCTTTCCCCAGCATTTT
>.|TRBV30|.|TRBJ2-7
CAWSVRQGRYEQYF
TGTGCCTGGAGTGTAAGGCAGGGGCGGTACGAGCAGTACTTC
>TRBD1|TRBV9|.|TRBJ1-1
CASSAQGQFMNTEAFF
TGTGCCAGCAGCGCCCAGGGACAGTTCATGAACACTGAAGCTTTCTTT
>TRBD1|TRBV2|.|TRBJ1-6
CASSGTGDSPLHF
TGTGCCAGCAGTGGGACAGGTGATTCACCCCTCCACTTT
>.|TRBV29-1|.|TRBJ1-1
CSVRGQMNTEAFF
TGCAGCGTTCGTGGCCAGATGAACACTGAAGCTTTCTTT
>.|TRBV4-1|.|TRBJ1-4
CASSQAERQGEKLFF
TGCGCCAGCAGCCAAGCTGAGAGACAAGGTGAAAAACTGTTTTTT
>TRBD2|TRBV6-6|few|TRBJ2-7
CASSGGGAMYEQYF
TGTGCCAGCAGTGGGGGAGGGGCCATGTACGAGCAGTACTTC
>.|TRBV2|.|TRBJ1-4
CASSEGEGTNEKLFF
TGTGCCAGCAGTGAAGGGGAGGGAACTAATGAAAAACTGTTTTTT
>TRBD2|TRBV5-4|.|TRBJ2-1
CASSKTSGRANNEQFF
TGTGCCAGCAGCAAAACTAGCGGGAGGGCGAACAATGAGCAGTTCTTC